These 14 T cell receptor beta chains were all obtained from the same sample, sequenced in a study of T-cell memory formation after mild COVID-19 (dated by TCRdb to the early 2020s). The method behind the library was 5' RACE. For sequencing, an Illumina NovaSeq 6000 was employed. Through fastp at Q25 and MiXCR, TCRdb rebuilt clones from the public reads, retaining in-frame beta chains. Identical CDR3 proteins give one entry, which carries the most common genes and DNA. The table for this sample lists hundreds of thousands of distinct CDR3 sequences; about 20% of them were counted only once. In total, the top ten clones hold about a fifth of the sample. Sequenced input: PBMCs or a T cell subset sorted from them (not recorded which). Every receptor here comes from a man younger than 35 who had mild COVID-19 (a few samples of this study predate the infection). The sample titles of this study are shuffled in the database, so cell type and time point are left out; the donor was told from shared clones.

The gene calls are TRBV5-1 and TRBJ1-6, with D perhaps TRBD1 (6 bases). Germline V CDR1 and CDR2: SGHRS, YFSETQ. The CDR3 covers 17 residues. Trimming pared 1 base from V and 6 bases from J, leaving 17 bases between. The chain's CDR3 is CASSLRGPGQINSPLHF. CDR3 in DNA: TGCGCCAGCAGCTTGAGAGGACCGGGACAAATTAATTCACCCCTCCACTTT. The full variable domain, in which reference TRBV5-1 and TRBJ1-6 provide the parts outside the CDR3, is KAGVTQTPRYLIKTRGQQVTLSCSPISGHRSVSWYQQTPGQGLQFLFEYFSETQRNKGNFPGRFSGRQFSNSRSEMNVSTLELGDSALYLCASSLRGPGQINSPLHFGNGTRLTVT.

V usage is TRBV2 and J usage is TRBJ2-2; D is undetermined. Deletions cut 2 bases from V and 9 bases from J, with 7 bases between. CDR1 is SNHLY, CDR2 FYNNEI, per germline. The CDR3 loop spans 12 amino acids. The CDR3 loop is CASSESGRELFF. The CDR3, as DNA: TGTGCCAGCAGTGAAAGTGGGAGGGAGCTGTTTTTT.

The rearrangement joins TRBV7-9 to TRBJ1-1; a weak D match, TRBD1 (5 bases). V shed 6 bases and J shed 6 bases, with 11 bases lying between them. The CDR3 is 12 amino acids. Germline V CDR1 and CDR2: SEHNR, FQNEAQ (reference sequence). The chain's CDR3 is CASSPEGPEAFF. DNA for the CDR3: TGTGCCAGCAGTCCGGAGGGACCTGAAGCTTTCTTT.

The gene calls are TRBV4-2 and TRBJ2-1; the match to TRBD2 covers 9 bases. Germline V CDR1 and CDR2: LGHNA, YNFKEQ. J was trimmed by 8 bases and V by 4 bases; bases with no gene match: 12. CDR3 length: 16 amino acids. DNA for the CDR3: TGTGCCAGCAGCCCTCTCGGCGCTAGCGGGACGGATGAGCAGTTCTTC. This codes for CASSPLGASGTDEQFF.

The sample holds a few counts of this clonotype. V gene TRBV18 combines with J gene TRBJ2-5; 8 positions match TRBD1. Trimming at V came to 1 base and at J to 1 base, leaving 5 bases not matched to a gene. CDR3 length: 16 residues. Germline V gene sequence: CDR1 KGHSH, CDR2 LQKENI. Here the CDR3 reads CASSPRDRGGQETQYF. DNA of the CDR3: TGTGCCAGCTCACCACGTGACAGGGGAGGCCAAGAGACCCAGTACTTC.

The J gene is TRBJ2-7, the V gene TRBV25-1, with D unresolved. V shed 4 bases and J shed 2 bases, with 15 bases lying between them. Germline loops: CDR1 MGHDK, CDR2 SYGVNS. The CDR3 contains 15 residues. This CDR3 reads CASSALTGPPYEQYF. The CDR3 DNA is TGTGCCAGCAGTGCGCTCACCGGGCCTCCCTACGAGCAGTACTTC.

This clonotype was found a few times. The chain employs TRBV6-2 or TRBV6-3 and TRBJ2-3, with D uncertain. This CDR3 spans 14 amino acids. Trimming removed 2 bases from V and 2 bases from J, with 8 bases in between. CDR1 and CDR2 (germline): MNHEY, SVGEGT. The CDR3 nucleotides are TGTGCCAGCAGTTACGACGGATACACAGATACGCAGTATTTT. Amino acid sequence: CASSYDGYTDTQYF.

The rearrangement joins TRBV15 to TRBJ2-7; TRBD1 might be the D (5 bases). Deletions cut 3 bases from V and 2 bases from J, with 14 bases between. The CDR3 loop spans 15 amino acids. Germline-derived CDR1 and CDR2 are LNHNV and YYDKDF (reference sequence). The CDR3 protein is CATSSLDQGPYEQYF. The CDR3 DNA follows: TGTGCCACCAGCAGTCTTGATCAGGGTCCCTACGAGCAGTACTTC.

This clonotype came up many times. The V gene is TRBV15, the J gene TRBJ1-4, with 7 positions matching TRBD1. This CDR3 comprises 17 residues. Losses at the gene ends were 7 bases for V and 3 bases for J; bases not matched to a gene: 14. CDR1 is LNHNV, CDR2 YYDKDF, per germline (reference sequence). The DNA of the CDR3 is TGTGCCACCAAAGATAACAGGGGTCTCGAAGCTAATGAAAAACTGTTTTTT. Translating it yields CATKDNRGLEANEKLFF. The full variable domain, rest sourced from reference TRBV15 and TRBJ1-4, is DAMVIQNPRYQVTQFGKPVTLSCSQTLNHNVMYWYQQKSSQAPKLLFHYYDKDFNNEADTPDNFQSRRPNTSFCFLDIRSPGLGDTAMYLCATKDNRGLEANEKLFFGSGTQLSVL.

The gene calls are TRBV9 and TRBJ2-5; 7 bases fit TRBD1. This CDR3 spans 15 amino acids. Trimming took 0 bases from V and 3 from J; bases not matched to a gene: 5. Per germline, CDR1 SGDLS and CDR2 YYNGEE. CDR3 sequence reads: CASSVGQGVEETQYF. The CDR3 DNA reads TGTGCCAGCAGCGTAGGACAGGGCGTGGAAGAGACCCAGTACTTC.

V is TRBV5-1 and J is TRBJ2-1; 9 bases agree with TRBD1. This CDR3 is built from 14 residues. The ends lost 4 bases at V and 8 bases at J; junction bases unmatched: 7. Germline-derived CDR1 and CDR2 are SGHRS and YFSETQ. The CDR3 bases are TGCGCCAGCAGCGCCGGGACAGGGTTTGATGAGCAGTTCTTC. Its translation is CASSAGTGFDEQFF.

This clonotype was observed at least ten times. The chain has TRBV7-3 and TRBJ2-3; D gene unclear. The CDR3 consists of 14 residues. The V end was cut by 2 bases, the J end by 2 bases, with 8 bases between. The germline V gene encodes CDR1 SGHTA and CDR2 FQGTGA. CDR3 sequence (DNA): TGTGCCAGCAGCTTAGGTTCGAACACAGATACGCAGTATTTT. It encodes CASSLGSNTDTQYF.

This clonotype was seen more than once but under ten times. V is TRBV6-1 and J is TRBJ1-1; D call uncertain. The CDR3 spans 13 residues. Germline values: CDR1 MNHNS, CDR2 SASEGT. V was trimmed by 6 bases and J by 1 base, leaving 9 bases between them. CDR3 coding DNA: TGTGCCAGCAGCACACAGCAGAACACTGAAGCTTTCTTT. This sequence encodes CASSTQQNTEAFF.

V gene TRBV7-2 combines with J gene TRBJ2-5, with 8 positions matching TRBD2. Germline V lookup: CDR1 SGHTA, CDR2 FQGNSA. The CDR3 covers 16 residues. V was clipped by 3 bases and J by 5 bases; unmatched bases: 11. The CDR3 spells CASSLRGGGLRETQYF. In nucleotides, the CDR3 is TGTGCCAGCAGCTTGAGAGGCGGGGGGTTGCGGGAGACCCAGTACTTC.